One sample yielded the 7 T cell receptor beta chains listed below, sequenced in a study of regulatory T cells in long-lasting Graves disease. iRepertoire HTBI primers and Arm-PCR of CDR3 regions built TCR beta libraries. TCRdb processed the multiplex PCR reads anew with MiXCR; each CDR3 protein has one entry. The profile shows approximately 290,000 distinct CDR3 sequences, 22% of them singletons. The time point denotes: persistent/refractory GD, antithyroid drugs over 5 years with positive TRAb. Researchers made the TCR library from RNA that was extracted from PBMCs. The starting material was peripheral blood mononuclear cells (PBMCs), obtained when the disease was refractory, from a patient treated with antithyroid drugs. These receptors all stem from a female donor with Graves disease.

This clonotype has at least ten counts. This sequence joins TRBV4-1 and TRBJ2-7; D is undetermined. Germline V lookup: CDR1 MGHRA, CDR2 YSYEKL. The V and J ends lost 1 base and 5 bases respectively, with 15 bases between them. The CDR3 totals 15 residues. The CDR3, as DNA: TGCGCCAGCAGCCAAGGCGATGGGGAATTGGACGAGCAGTACTTC. Its protein product is CASSQGDGELDEQYF.

The chain employs TRBV19 and TRBJ1-5; tentative D call: TRBD1 (6 bases). Deletions cut 6 bases from V and 5 bases from J, with 17 bases between. Germline CDR1 is LNHDA and CDR2 is SQIVND (reference sequence). The CDR3 consists of 15 residues. CDR3 in DNA: TGTGCCAGTAGCCCTTTACAGGGTTCCGATCAGCCCCAGCATTTT. It encodes CASSPLQGSDQPQHF.

V is TRBV7-8 and J is TRBJ2-5; TRBD2 matches 8 bases. CDR1 and CDR2 (germline): SGHVS, FQNEAQ. V shed 1 base, J shed 3 bases, and the junction held 7 bases outside the gene matches. CDR3 length equals 16 residues. The CDR3 reads CASSLVVSGTEETQYF. CDR3 bases: TGTGCCAGCAGCTTAGTGGTTAGCGGGACCGAAGAGACCCAGTACTTC.

This clonotype was detected once. This clone may be a read error of a much larger clone one base away. No conserved phenylalanine or tryptophan ends this CDR3, so it is likely a read error. The CDR3 bases are TGTGCCAGCATGCCGGGCCGGTACCAAGAGACCCAGTACCTC. Translated: CASMPGRYQETQYL. This chain joins TRBV28 and TRBJ2-5; D is unclear. Germline loops: CDR1 MDHEN, CDR2 SYDVKM. CDR3 size: 14 residues. V was trimmed by 7 bases and J by 0 bases, leaving 12 bases between them.

In its sample, this clonotype was seen a few times. The chain carries TRBV11-2 and TRBJ1-1, with D possibly matching TRBD1 (5 bases). The length of the CDR3 is 17 residues. The V end lost 1 base, the J end lost 5 bases, and 20 bases lay between the germline ends. CDR1 and CDR2 (germline): SGHAT, FQNNGV. Written as DNA, the CDR3 is TGTGCCAGCAGCTTAGTCGGAGGGGCAACCACGGAGACTGAAGCTTTCTTT. It yields the protein CASSLVGGATTETEAFF.

This clonotype has more than one count but fewer than ten. The chain carries TRBV7-9 and TRBJ1-2; weak D call: TRBD1 (6 bases). V was clipped by 3 bases and J by 6 bases, with 8 bases between them. Germline V CDR1 and CDR2: SEHNR, FQNEAQ (reference sequence). The CDR3 is 12 residues long. CDR3 region: CASSLGGDGYTF. The CDR3 DNA reads as TGTGCCAGCAGCTTGGGGGGCGATGGCTACACCTTC. The full variable domain, in which reference TRBV7-9 and TRBJ1-2 provide the parts outside the CDR3, is DTGVSQNPRHKITKRGQNVTFRCDPISEHNRLYWYRQTLGQGPEFLTYFQNEAQLEKSRLLSDRFSAERPKGSFSTLEIQRTEQGDSAMYLCASSLGGDGYTFGSGTRLTVV.

This clonotype was counted ten times or more. The chain carries TRBV4-1 and TRBJ2-7, with 7 positions matching TRBD1. The V gene's germline CDR1 is MGHRA and CDR2 YSYEKL. The trim removed 3 bases at V and 4 bases at J, leaving 3 bases unmatched. The CDR3 length is 13 residues. As DNA, the CDR3 is TGCGCCAGCAGCCAGGACAGGAGATACGAGCAGTACTTC. It codes for CASSQDRRYEQYF.